The T cell receptor beta chain under discussion was sequenced for a study of T-cell reconstitution after alpha-beta-depleted transplantation in children. The germline V and J ends were trimmed by 2 bases and 7 bases, with 9 bases remaining between them. Germline V lookup: CDR1 MRHNA, CDR2 SNTAGT. The CDR3 consists of 13 residues. This clonotype has just a few counts. Unique molecular identifiers were used to barcode this TCRbeta library. TCRdb processed the PCR reads anew with MiXCR; each CDR3 protein has one entry. The sample lists roughly 500,000 distinct CDR3 sequences, about a sixth occurring once.

This receptor was identified in a human donor who donated a stem cell graft to a child with acute lymphoblastic leukemia. The J gene is TRBJ2-1, the V gene TRBV6-4; the D is unclear. The material was PBMCs from the stem cell graft donor, obtained from the stem cell graft. The CDR3 nucleotides read TGTGCCAGCAGTGACCTCGGCTCAAATGAGCAGTTCTTC. It yields the protein CASSDLGSNEQFF.